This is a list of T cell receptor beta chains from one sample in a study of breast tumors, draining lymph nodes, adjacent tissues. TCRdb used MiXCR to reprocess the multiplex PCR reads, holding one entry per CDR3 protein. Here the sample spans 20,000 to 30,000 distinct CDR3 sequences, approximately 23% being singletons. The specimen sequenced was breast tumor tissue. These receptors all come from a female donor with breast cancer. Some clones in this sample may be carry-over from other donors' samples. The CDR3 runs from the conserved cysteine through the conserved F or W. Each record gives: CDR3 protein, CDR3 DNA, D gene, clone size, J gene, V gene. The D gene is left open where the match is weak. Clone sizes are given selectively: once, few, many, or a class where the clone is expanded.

CASSPWGSADSYEQYF	TGCGCCAGCAGCCCCTGGGGGTCTGCGGACTCCTACGAGCAGTACTTC	-	medium-sized	TRBJ2-7	TRBV10-2
CASSWGPLTDTQYF	TGTGCTAGCAGCTGGGGGCCGCTCACAGATACGCAGTATTTT	-	many	TRBJ2-3	TRBV7-7
CASSQDRGSGNTIYF	TGTGCCAGCAGCCAGGACAGGGGCTCTGGAAACACCATATATTTT	TRBD1	many	TRBJ1-3	TRBV5-5
CASSSTAGTGAYNEQFF	TGTGCCAGCAGCTCTACAGCCGGGACAGGGGCCTACAATGAGCAGTTCTTC	TRBD1	many	TRBJ2-1	TRBV7-9
CASSTGIAWGGPQHF	TGTGCCAGCAGTACCGGGATAGCGTGGGGGGGGCCCCAGCATTTT	-	-	TRBJ1-5	TRBV6-1
CASSLGGLYNEKLFF	TGTGCCAGCAGCTTGGGGGGCCTCTATAATGAAAAACTGTTTTTT	-	many	TRBJ1-4	TRBV5-6
CAWSLGQGYYGYTF	TGTGCCTGGAGTTTAGGGCAGGGGTACTATGGCTACACCTTC	-	many	TRBJ1-2	TRBV30
CASSKRVGDEKLFF	TGTGCCAGCAGCAAAAGGGTAGGGGATGAAAAACTGTTTTTT	-	many	TRBJ1-4	TRBV7-2
CASSGGTGGYNSPLHF	TGTGCCAGCAGCGGGGGGACAGGGGGGTATAATTCACCCCTCCACTTT	TRBD1	many	TRBJ1-6	TRBV5-8
CASRGVTGRTSYEQYF	TGTGCCAGCCGGGGGGTAACTGGGCGAACCTCCTACGAGCAGTACTTC	TRBD2	many	TRBJ2-7	TRBV6-1
CASSFDTGNQPQHF	TGTGCCAGCAGTTTCGACACCGGCAATCAGCCCCAGCATTTT	-	many	TRBJ1-5	TRBV12-3/TRBV12-4
CAISVEVGNQPQHF	TGTGCCATCAGTGTTGAAGTGGGTAATCAGCCCCAGCATTTT	-	many	TRBJ1-5	TRBV10-3
CATNRLGELFF	TGTGCCACCAACCGGCTAGGGGAGCTGTTTTTT	-	many	TRBJ2-2	TRBV6-1
CASSRKGPGSPREQYF	TGTGCCAGCAGCCGGAAGGGCCCAGGTTCCCCCAGGGAGCAGTACTTC	-	many	TRBJ2-7	TRBV5-5
CASSAQDAAYGYTF	TGTGCCAGCAGTGCACAGGACGCAGCCTATGGCTACACCTTC	-	many	TRBJ1-2	TRBV2
CAIRPGLDNEQFF	TGTGCCATCAGGCCGGGACTAGACAATGAGCAGTTCTTC	TRBD2	many	TRBJ2-1	TRBV10-3
CATSDPRTSGRAQETQYF	TGTGCCACCAGTGATCCGCGGACTAGCGGGAGGGCTCAAGAGACCCAGTACTTC	TRBD2	many	TRBJ2-5	TRBV24-1
CASSESGTSGTGSSYEQYF	TGCGCCAGCAGTGAGTCCGGGACTAGCGGGACCGGGAGTTCCTACGAGCAGTACTTC	TRBD2	many	TRBJ2-7	TRBV10-2
CASSLYGAGGTAGEQYF	TGTGCCAGCAGCTTATATGGTGCGGGAGGTACTGCGGGGGAGCAGTACTTC	TRBD2	-	TRBJ2-7	TRBV7-9
CASSRRGSSYNSPLHF	TGTGCCAGCAGCCGTAGGGGGAGCTCCTATAATTCACCCCTCCACTTT	-	many	TRBJ1-6	TRBV28
CANSLAGEDTQYF	TGTGCCAATAGCCTAGCGGGAGAAGATACGCAGTATTTT	TRBD2	-	TRBJ2-3	TRBV28
CASSSEGTAYNYGYTF	TGTGCCAGCAGCTCGGAAGGGACAGCTTATAACTATGGCTACACCTTC	TRBD1	-	TRBJ1-2	TRBV7-9
CSVEEDTGSSYEQYF	TGCAGCGTTGAAGAAGATACAGGGAGCTCCTACGAGCAGTACTTC	-	-	TRBJ2-7	TRBV29-1
CSARGRNKNIQYF	TGCAGTGCTAGAGGACGAAACAAAAACATTCAGTACTTC	-	-	TRBJ2-4	TRBV20-1
CAGSQGGPLIPYF	TGTGCCGGCAGCCAAGGAGGCCCCCTTATCCCGTACTTC	-	-	TRBJ2-7	TRBV3-1
CASGHRQGARFDRGAVF	TGCGCCAGCGGCCACAGACAGGGGGCCCGATTTGACCGGGGAGCTGTTTTT	TRBD1	-	TRBJ2-2	TRBV4-1
CASTTGQVNNSPLHF	TGTGCCAGCACCACCGGACAGGTCAATAATTCACCCCTCCACTTT	TRBD1	many	TRBJ1-6	TRBV7-2
CASSVAGGLNTEAFF	TGTGCCAGCAGCGTAGCTGGGGGACTGAACACTGAAGCTTTCTTT	-	-	TRBJ1-1	TRBV9
CAWSWPGKNSPLHF	TGTGCCTGGAGCTGGCCAGGGAAAAATTCACCCCTCCACTTT	-	few	TRBJ1-6	TRBV30
CASTREGPNTGELFF	TGCGCCAGCACCCGGGAGGGACCTAATACCGGGGAGCTGTTTTTT	TRBD2	many	TRBJ2-2	TRBV5-1
CASSYGASGRAVGYEQYF	TGTGCCAGCAGTTACGGGGCTAGCGGGAGGGCCGTGGGATACGAGCAGTACTTC	TRBD2	many	TRBJ2-7	TRBV6-5
CASSLLQGDTGELFF	TGTGCCAGCAGTTTACTACAGGGAGACACCGGGGAGCTGTTTTTT	-	few	TRBJ2-2	TRBV27
CASKSSGRSTDTQYF	TGTGCCAGCAAATCTAGCGGGAGAAGCACAGATACGCAGTATTTT	TRBD2	many	TRBJ2-3	TRBV6-5
CSARVLAGGTDTQYF	TGCAGTGCTAGAGTGCTAGCGGGAGGCACAGATACGCAGTATTTT	TRBD2	many	TRBJ2-3	TRBV20-1
CSARDPGQGNNSPLHF	TGCAGTGCTAGAGACCCAGGACAGGGAAATAATTCACCCCTCCACTTT	TRBD1	-	TRBJ1-6	TRBV20-1
CAISGQTTEAFF	TGTGCCATCAGCGGACAGACCACTGAAGCTTTCTTT	-	-	TRBJ1-1	TRBV10-3
CASSFGLRGYNEQFF	TGTGCCAGCAGTTTTGGTTTAAGGGGATACAATGAGCAGTTCTTC	-	many	TRBJ2-1	TRBV12-3/TRBV12-4
CASTSGTSGANEQFF	TGTGCCAGTACCTCGGGGACTAGCGGGGCCAATGAGCAGTTCTTC	TRBD2	many	TRBJ2-1	TRBV19
CASSAVPDTQYF	TGTGCCAGCAGTGCCGTCCCAGATACGCAGTATTTT	-	many	TRBJ2-3	TRBV6-1
CASTDRCSGNTIYF	TGTGCCAGCACCGACAGATGCTCTGGAAACACCATATATTTT	-	-	TRBJ1-3	TRBV28
CASSFLPGGRGETQYF	TGCGCCAGCAGCTTCCTTCCGGGGGGTAGGGGGGAGACCCAGTACTTC	-	many	TRBJ2-5	TRBV5-1
CASSLQRLAGGGVADTQYF	TGTGCCAGCAGCCTGCAGAGACTAGCGGGAGGAGGTGTAGCAGATACGCAGTATTTT	TRBD2	many	TRBJ2-3	TRBV7-2
CASSLGTGDEQYF	TGCGCCAGCAGCTTGGGGACAGGGGACGAGCAGTACTTC	TRBD1	many	TRBJ2-7	TRBV5-1
CASSFGTDAEAFF	TGTGCCAGCAGCTTCGGGACAGACGCTGAAGCTTTCTTT	TRBD1	-	TRBJ1-1	TRBV7-3
CASTTHGRLAGGIIETQYF	TGTGCCAGCACCACCCACGGTCGACTAGCGGGAGGAATAATCGAGACCCAGTACTTC	TRBD2	many	TRBJ2-5	TRBV6-1
CASSAEGSRTDTQYF	TGTGCCAGCAGCGCGGAGGGTTCTCGCACAGATACGCAGTATTTT	-	many	TRBJ2-3	TRBV9
CSARTSGASSYNEQFF	TGCAGCGCCCGGACTAGCGGAGCCAGCTCCTACAATGAGCAGTTCTTC	TRBD2	many	TRBJ2-1	TRBV29-1
CASSPRGGGDGYTF	TGTGCCAGCAGCCCGAGAGGGGGGGGCGATGGCTACACCTTC	-	many	TRBJ1-2	TRBV11-2
CASSAGTYTEAFF	TGTGCCAGCAGCGCCGGGACCTACACTGAAGCTTTCTTT	-	few	TRBJ1-1	TRBV2
CASSPRDSSGEQYF	TGTGCCAGCTCACCTCGGGACTCCTCAGGCGAGCAGTACTTC	-	many	TRBJ2-7	TRBV18
CASSSTLSSGKFQETQYF	TGTGCCAGCAGTTCCACCCTATCTAGCGGGAAGTTCCAAGAGACCCAGTACTTC	TRBD2	many	TRBJ2-5	TRBV28
CASRRQAVTNEKLFF	TGTGCCAGCAGACGACAGGCAGTGACTAATGAAAAACTGTTTTTT	-	many	TRBJ1-4	TRBV27
CASRDRSLEKLFF	TGTGCCAGCAGAGACCGGAGTCTGGAAAAACTGTTTTTT	-	medium-sized	TRBJ1-4	TRBV7-9
CASSSRDSGEGLLHF	TGCGCCAGCAGCTCTCGGGACAGCGGCGAGGGGCTCCTCCACTTT	TRBD1	many	TRBJ1-6	TRBV5-1
CASSASGANVLTF	TGTGCCAGCAGCGCCAGCGGGGCCAACGTCCTGACTTTC	-	many	TRBJ2-6	TRBV7-9